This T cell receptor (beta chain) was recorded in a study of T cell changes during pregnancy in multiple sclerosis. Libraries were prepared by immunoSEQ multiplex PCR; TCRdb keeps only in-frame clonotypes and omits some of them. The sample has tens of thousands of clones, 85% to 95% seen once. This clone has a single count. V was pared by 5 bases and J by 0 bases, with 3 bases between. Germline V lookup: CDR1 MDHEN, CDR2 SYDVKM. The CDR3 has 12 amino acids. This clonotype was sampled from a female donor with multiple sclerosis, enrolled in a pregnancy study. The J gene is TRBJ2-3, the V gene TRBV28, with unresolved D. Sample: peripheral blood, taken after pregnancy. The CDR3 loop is CASSPSTDTQYF. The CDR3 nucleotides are TGTGCCAGCAGTCCTAGCACAGATACGCAGTATTTT.